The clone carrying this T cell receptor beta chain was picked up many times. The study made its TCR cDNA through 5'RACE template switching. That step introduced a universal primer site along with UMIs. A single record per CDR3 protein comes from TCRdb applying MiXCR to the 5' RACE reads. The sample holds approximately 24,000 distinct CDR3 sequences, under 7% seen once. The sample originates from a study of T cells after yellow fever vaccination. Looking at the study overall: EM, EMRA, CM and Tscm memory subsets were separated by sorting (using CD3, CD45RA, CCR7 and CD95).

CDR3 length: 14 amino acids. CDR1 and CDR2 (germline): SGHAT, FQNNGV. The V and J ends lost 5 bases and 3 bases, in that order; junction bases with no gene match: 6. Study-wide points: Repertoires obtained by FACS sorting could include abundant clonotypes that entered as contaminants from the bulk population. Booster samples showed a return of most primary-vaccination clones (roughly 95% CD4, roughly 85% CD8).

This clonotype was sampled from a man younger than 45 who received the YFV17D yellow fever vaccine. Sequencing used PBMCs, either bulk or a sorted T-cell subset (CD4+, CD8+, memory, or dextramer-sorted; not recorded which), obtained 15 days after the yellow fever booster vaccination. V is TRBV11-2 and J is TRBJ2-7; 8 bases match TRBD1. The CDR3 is CASSVDRGGYEQYF. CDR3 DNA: TGTGCCAGCAGCGTCGACAGGGGTGGCTACGAGCAGTACTTC.